A single sample is the source of the 30 T cell receptor beta chains below, sequenced in a study of blood T cell repertoires in COVID-19. Using immunoSEQ multiplex PCR, the repertoire was profiled, and TCRdb retains in-frame clones only, with some absent. The repertoire holds some 180,000 clones, with less than 80% as singletons. Material for sequencing was peripheral blood. The source is a man over 45 who had recovered from COVID-19.

V and J are TRBV19 and TRBJ1-1, with D maybe TRBD1 (5 bases). Per the germline V gene, CDR1 is LNHDA and CDR2 is SQIVND (reference sequence). Trimming removed 4 bases at V and 2 bases at J, with 14 bases between. CDR3 length: 15 residues. CDR3 in amino acids: CASSTPGGANTEAFF. In DNA, the CDR3 is TGTGCCAGTAGTACCCCGGGAGGGGCAAACACTGAAGCTTTCTTT.

CDR3 residues: CASSEGGREGSEAFF. The DNA for the CDR3 is TGTGCCAGCAGTGAAGGGGGGAGGGAGGGTTCTGAAGCTTTCTTT. The rearrangement uses TRBV25-1 and TRBJ1-1; maybe TRBD1 (5 bases). V was trimmed by 2 bases and J by 6 bases, leaving 16 bases between them. The CDR3 extends over 15 amino acids. Looked up from germline, CDR1 is MGHDK and CDR2 is SYGVNS.

V usage is TRBV28 and J usage is TRBJ1-5, with D unresolved. The CDR3 runs 18 residues. The germline gives CDR1 MDHEN, CDR2 SYDVKM. Deletions cut 6 bases from V and 3 bases from J, with 24 bases between. CDR3 bases: TGTGCCAGCAGCTCCGCCGGAGGACCATACGACACCAATCAGCCCCAGCATTTT. Protein product: CASSSAGGPYDTNQPQHF.

V and J are TRBV7-3 and TRBJ2-2; 8 bases align to TRBD2. CDR1 is SGHTA, CDR2 FQGTGA, per germline. This CDR3 has 18 amino acids. V was clipped by 0 bases and J by 2 bases; unmatched bases: 8. DNA of the CDR3: TGTGCCAGCAGCTTAACCCTAGCGGGCCACGGTAACACCGGGGAGCTGTTTTTT. It codes for CASSLTLAGHGNTGELFF.

This rearrangement joins TRBV29-1 to TRBJ2-7; TRBD1 is a possible D gene (6 bases). The germline CDR1 and CDR2 sequences are SQVTM and ANQGSEA. V lost 1 base and J 5 bases, leaving 12 bases between the germline ends. This CDR3 is 13 amino acids long. CDR3 residues: CSVEVGGRDEQYF. CDR3 bases: TGCAGCGTTGAAGTTGGGGGCCGGGACGAGCAGTACTTC.

The chain carries TRBV15 and TRBJ2-7; the D gene is possibly TRBD2 (6 bases). Germline V lookup: CDR1 LNHNV, CDR2 YYDKDF (reference sequence). Trimming cost V 0 bases and J 0 bases, with 12 bases left between them. The CDR3 length is 16 residues. CDR3 DNA sequence: TGTGCCACCAGCAGAGATATCGCGGGGAGCTCCTACGAGCAGTACTTC. Protein sequence: CATSRDIAGSSYEQYF.

The chain recombines TRBV11-2 with TRBJ2-7; D is perhaps TRBD2 (7 bases). In germline, CDR1 is SGHAT, CDR2 FQNNGV. With 4 bases removed from V and 2 bases from J, the gap between germline ends came to 12 bases. The CDR3 is 14 amino acids. DNA for the CDR3: TGTGCCAGCAGCTGGGGGGGGCAGGCCTACGAGCAGTACTTC. Translating it yields CASSWGGQAYEQYF.

The chain employs TRBV25-1 and TRBJ2-7; TRBD1 matches 11 bases. The CDR3 covers 16 residues. Germline V CDR1 and CDR2: MGHDK, SYGVNS. Unmatched junction bases numbered 14, after V lost 7 bases and J lost 6 bases. The CDR3 DNA reads as TGTGCCAGCACACCACGTTTTGGACAGGGGGCGGCCGAGCAGTACTTC. Its translation is CASTPRFGQGAAEQYF.

This clone was seen more than once but under ten times. The V call is TRBV28, the J call TRBJ1-1; D gene unclear. The CDR3 runs to 15 residues. Trimming pared 6 bases from V and 2 bases from J, leaving 16 bases between. Germline CDR1 MDHEN, CDR2 SYDVKM. The CDR3 reads CASSPHRVINTEAFF. DNA for the CDR3: TGTGCCAGCAGCCCCCATCGGGTGATTAACACTGAAGCTTTCTTT.

The chain links TRBV11-1 to TRBJ1-6; 7 bases fit TRBD1. Germline-derived CDR1 and CDR2 are SGHAT and FQDESV (reference sequence). After removal of 2 bases from V and 5 bases from J, the junction contained 3 bases not matched to a gene. CDR3 length equals 15 residues. CDR3 sequence (DNA): TGTGCCAGCAGCTTATTGGGACAGAATAATTCACCCCTCCACTTT. As protein: CASSLLGQNNSPLHF.

As for this clone: Other DNA sequences in this specimen translate into the identical CDR3. The chain links TRBV7-9 to TRBJ1-2; D is unclear. V shed 1 base and J shed 2 bases, with 5 bases lying between them. Germline V lookup: CDR1 SEHNR, CDR2 FQNEAQ (reference sequence). The CDR3 spans 13 residues. The CDR3, as DNA: TGTGCCAGCAGCTTAGGAGGGAACTATGGCTACACCTTC. Protein sequence: CASSLGGNYGYTF.

This chain uses TRBV4-1 with TRBJ1-3; D not resolved. The ends were cut back, 4 bases at V and 2 bases at J, with 6 bases in the middle. Germline CDR1 reads MGHRA; CDR2 reads YSYEKL. The CDR3 is 13 residues long. DNA of the CDR3: TGCGCCAGCAGCCCCTTCGCTGGAAACACCATATATTTT. Protein product: CASSPFAGNTIYF.

The rearrangement links TRBV9 to TRBJ2-7, with 7 bases fitting TRBD1. Trimming at V came to 4 bases and at J to 2 bases, leaving 9 bases not matched to a gene. Per germline, CDR1 SGDLS and CDR2 YYNGEE. This CDR3 contains 15 residues. The DNA for the CDR3 is TGTGCCAGCAGCACTCAGGGGGATGGAACCTACGAGCAGTACTTC. Amino acids: CASSTQGDGTYEQYF.

The V and J genes are TRBV10-3 and TRBJ2-7, with 8 positions matching TRBD2. The CDR3 loop spans 13 amino acids. V shed 7 bases, J shed 2 bases, and the junction held 4 bases outside the gene matches. Germline CDR1 ENHRY, CDR2 SYGVKD. CDR3 nucleotide sequence: TGTGCCATCAAAGGGACTAGAGCCTACGAGCAGTACTTC. It encodes CAIKGTRAYEQYF.

This chain links TRBV4-2 with TRBJ2-1, with D possibly being TRBD2 (6 bases). From germline, CDR1 is LGHNA and CDR2 YNFKEQ. Trimming left V 1 base short and J 6 bases short, with 22 bases between. The CDR3 runs 18 residues. The CDR3 reads CASSQGFVRLGAGNEQFF. The CDR3 region has the DNA TGTGCCAGCAGCCAAGGTTTCGTAAGACTAGGCGCGGGCAATGAGCAGTTCTTC.

The genes are TRBV6-4 and TRBJ1-1; 9 nucleotides match TRBD1. V trimming: 6 bases; J trimming: 6 bases; junction bases outside the gene matches: 8. The length of the CDR3 is 14 residues. Germline V gives CDR1 MRHNA, CDR2 SNTAGT. The DNA for the CDR3 is TGTGCCAGCAGCGGACAGGGGATGATCGCTGAAGCTTTCTTT. It codes for CASSGQGMIAEAFF.

The rearrangement links TRBV5-1 to TRBJ2-1; weak D call: TRBD2 (5 bases). V lost 0 bases to trimming and J lost 0 bases, with 7 bases between them. Germline V lookup: CDR1 SGHRS, CDR2 YFSETQ. The CDR3 runs 15 residues. The CDR3 reads CASSLGESSYNEQFF. Here the CDR3 DNA reads TGCGCCAGCAGCTTGGGGGAGAGCTCCTACAATGAGCAGTTCTTC.

The rearrangement joins TRBV12-3 or TRBV12-4 to TRBJ1-2; possibly TRBD1 for D (6 bases). The CDR3 runs 13 residues. V dropped 2 bases and J dropped 4 bases, with 8 bases sitting between them. Here the CDR3 DNA reads TGTGCCAGCAGTTTACGCAGGGGCTATGGCTACACCTTC. It is translated as CASSLRRGYGYTF.

This chain uses TRBV28 with TRBJ1-1; no definite D call. V lost 2 bases and J 1 base, leaving 14 bases between the germline ends. The CDR3 has 16 amino acids. The germline V gene encodes CDR1 MDHEN and CDR2 SYDVKM. The CDR3 sequence is CASSLMSPYGNTEAFF. CDR3 bases: TGTGCCAGCAGTTTAATGTCCCCCTACGGGAACACTGAAGCTTTCTTT.

The gene calls are TRBV6-1 and TRBJ2-1; TRBD2 is a possible D gene (5 bases). V was shortened by 3 bases and J by 5 bases, with 20 bases between the two germline ends. Germline CDR1 reads MNHNS; CDR2 reads SASEGT. This CDR3 is built from 17 residues. The CDR3 nucleotides are TGTGCCAGCAGTGATAGAAAAGGATCGGGGAAGAACAATGAGCAGTTCTTC. Translated, it gives CASSDRKGSGKNNEQFF.

The rearrangement joins TRBV7-8 to TRBJ2-7; 11 positions match TRBD2. J lost 6 bases, V lost 1 base, and 2 bases had no gene match. CDR1 and CDR2 from the germline V gene are SGHVS and FQNEAQ. This CDR3 region has 14 residues. This CDR3 reads CASSLELAGVEQYF. For the CDR3, the DNA is TGTGCCAGCAGCTTAGAACTAGCGGGAGTCGAGCAGTACTTC. The full variable domain, completed using reference TRBV7-8 and TRBJ2-7, is GAGVSQSPRYKVAKRGQDVALRCDPISGHVSLFWYQQALGQGPEFLTYFQNEAQLDKSGLPSDRFFAERPEGSVSTLKIQRTQQEDSAVYLCASSLELAGVEQYFGPGTRLTVT.

The chain has TRBV9 and TRBJ2-3; 7 bases match TRBD1. V gave up 4 bases and J gave up 1 base; unmatched junction bases: 9. The CDR3 spans 16 residues. Germline assignment: CDR1 SGDLS and CDR2 YYNGEE. The CDR3 DNA sequence: TGTGCCAGCAGCCCCCGGGACAGCCTACGCACAGATACGCAGTATTTT. This gives the protein CASSPRDSLRTDTQYF.

In its sample, this clone was seen many times. V and J are TRBV20-1 and TRBJ2-1; D remains unclear. This CDR3 region has 11 residues. Germline CDR1 is DFQATT and CDR2 is SNEGSKA (reference sequence). CDR3 protein: CSSGLDNEQFF. In DNA form, the CDR3 reads TGCTCTAGTGGCCTTGACAATGAGCAGTTCTTC.

Concerning this clone itself: A much bigger clone sits one base away, suggesting this may be a read error. Additional DNA sequences in this sample encode the identical CDR3. The chain is built from TRBV27 and TRBJ1-1; maybe TRBD1 (6 bases). Germline V gene sequence: CDR1 MNHEY, CDR2 SMNVEV (reference sequence). The length of the CDR3 is 12 residues. CDR3 loop: CASGGGWTEAFF. In nucleotides, the CDR3 is TGTGCCAGCGGGGGCGGGTGGACTGAAGCCTTCTTT.

This clone was observed a single time. The V and J genes are TRBV7-8 and TRBJ1-3; 7 bases line up with TRBD1. Unmatched junction bases numbered 9, after V lost 5 bases and J lost 2 bases. The germline CDR1 and CDR2 sequences are SGHVS and FQNEAQ. The CDR3 extends over 16 amino acids. The CDR3 reads CASSPQGVAPGNTIYF. The CDR3, as DNA: TGTGCCAGCAGCCCGCAGGGGGTCGCGCCTGGAAACACCATATATTTT.

The V call is TRBV7-9, the J call TRBJ1-1; no clear D. This CDR3 is built from 13 residues. Per the germline V gene, CDR1 is SEHNR and CDR2 is FQNEAQ (reference sequence). V dropped 2 bases and J dropped 4 bases, with 8 bases sitting between them. The CDR3 DNA follows: TGTGCCAGCAGCTTACCCCCCGGCACTGAAGCTTTCTTT. It is translated as CASSLPPGTEAFF.

The chain combines TRBV11-2 with TRBJ2-5, with no clear D. Trimming took 3 bases from V and 1 from J, leaving 18 bases between them. The germline V gene has CDR1 SGHAT and CDR2 FQNNGV. This CDR3 spans 17 amino acids. The DNA for the CDR3 is TGTGCCAGCAGCTTTTTCTCCTCCGGAGAGCCCCAAGAGACCCAGTACTTC. Its translation is CASSFFSSGEPQETQYF.

This chain uses TRBV29-1 with TRBJ1-3; D perhaps matches TRBD1 (5 bases). V lost 3 bases and J 4 bases, leaving 22 bases between the germline ends. The CDR3 length is 17 residues. Looked up from germline, CDR1 is SQVTM and CDR2 is ANQGSEA. The CDR3 spells CSVDTSPKGMSGNTIYF. The CDR3 coding sequence is TGCAGCGTTGATACGTCTCCTAAGGGGATGTCGGGAAACACCATATATTTT.

This clone was seen more than once but under ten times. The V and J genes are TRBV24-1 and TRBJ2-1; D is perhaps TRBD2 (5 bases). This CDR3 contains 17 residues. V lost 3 bases, J lost 4 bases, and 18 bases lay in between. CDR1 is KGHDR and CDR2 is SFDVKD in the germline V gene. Written as DNA, the CDR3 is TGTGCCACCAGTGATACCTCGGGGTATCGGGGTTACAATGAGCAGTTCTTC. Translation gives CATSDTSGYRGYNEQFF.

This chain joins TRBV5-1 and TRBJ2-1; D perhaps matches TRBD1 (6 bases). Germline V gene sequence: CDR1 SGHRS, CDR2 YFSETQ. The CDR3 is 14 amino acids. V shed 7 bases and J shed 1 base, with 12 bases lying between them. The DNA of the CDR3 is TGCGCCAGCTCCGGGACATTTTCCTACAATGAGCAGTTCTTC. Translating it yields CASSGTFSYNEQFF.